This T cell receptor beta chain comes out of a study of CD8 T cells in ankylosing spondylitis. This clonotype appeared many times. No antigen is known for it. Using quantitative 5'-RACE with molecular barcodes, the authors made TCR beta libraries. TCRdb processed the 5' RACE reads anew with MiXCR; each CDR3 protein has one entry. The table lists some 240,000 distinct CDR3 sequences, about 7% of them singletons. Trimming took off 4 bases at V and 4 bases at J, with 12 bases between the two ends. The CDR3 totals 14 residues. Findings and limits, study-wide: A TCR beta motif of fewer than ten highly homologous variants seemed to mark ankylosing spondylitis blood. Past studies reported some motif variants in reactive arthritis synovial fluid and blood. Clones linked to the disease showed a CD8+ phenotype. They occurred at relatively low frequencies in peripheral blood. Matched ankylosing spondylitis synovial fluid reportedly contained a significantly enriched population of disease-linked clones.

The TCR sequence derives from a male donor with ankylosing spondylitis. The chain has TRBV12-3 or TRBV12-4 and TRBJ2-3, with D perhaps matching TRBD1 or TRBD2 (5 bases each). The sample taken for sequencing was blood, either unsorted or a sorted T cell fraction (not recorded which). Here the CDR3 DNA reads TGTGCCAGCAGTTCTGGGACCGACCCAGATACGCAGTATTTT. It codes for CASSSGTDPDTQYF.